This T cell receptor (beta chain) emerged from a study of cytomegalovirus exposure and HLA in healthy donors. Whole-study findings and limits: The classifier reportedly diagnosed cytomegalovirus status with high sensitivity and specificity. HLA alleles showed associations with 16,951 TCR beta sequences in a later analysis, at a 0.05 false discovery rate.

PCR employed 60 Vbeta and 13 Jbeta primers. As handled by the study authors: An analysis that came later counted roughly 87 million unique TCR beta chains, 10 million to 12 million shared. Assay used: immunoSEQ multiplex PCR; TCRdb lists only in-frame clones, some missing. The DNA was the basis for D and trimming; V, J and clone size are from that table. Of about 80,000 clones in the sample, approximately 80% are singletons; the top ten hold around a quarter. As to this clone: Its antigen is still unknown.

Germline CDR1 reads SGHNT; CDR2 reads YYREEE (reference sequence). The ends were cut back, 6 bases at V and 3 bases at J, with 18 bases in the middle. This CDR3 has 15 amino acids. The sequence was collected from a woman aged 50 to 60 in good health and CMV-seropositive. This chain joins TRBV5-4 and TRBJ1-1, with a weak D call TRBD1 (5 bases). Sequenced material: PBMCs. The CDR3, as DNA: TGTGCCAGCATCCCCTTAGCGGGGGGGGACACTGAAGCTTTCTTT. It codes for CASIPLAGGDTEAFF.